The 5 T cell receptor beta chains in this list originate from one sample, sequenced in a study of T cells in Graves' hyperthyroidism and ophthalmopathy. TCR beta CDR3 regions were amplified from RNA transcripts. TCR CDR3 regions were first amplified by RT-PCR with HTBI primers. One entry per CDR3 protein results from TCRdb running MiXCR on the multiplex PCR reads. Among 500,000 to 600,000 distinct CDR3 sequences listed, about 45% were seen once. The sequenced sample consisted of peripheral blood or thyroid tissue (not recorded which). These TCRs come from a woman aged 18-29 years with Graves' hyperthyroidism.

The rearrangement links TRBV10-3 to TRBJ1-1; D unclear. Germline CDR1 reads ENHRY; CDR2 reads SYGVKD. V lost 3 bases and J 0 bases, leaving 5 bases between the germline ends. The length of the CDR3 is 13 residues. The CDR3 reads CAISDSVNTEAFF. CDR3 in DNA: TGTGCCATCAGTGATTCGGTGAACACTGAAGCTTTCTTT.

In this sample, this clonotype turned up many times. The chain recombines TRBV24-1 with TRBJ2-7, with 11 bases identical to TRBD2. The CDR3 extends over 14 amino acids. Per the germline V gene, CDR1 is KGHDR and CDR2 is SFDVKD. V was pared by 4 bases and J by 3 bases, with 1 base of the junction left unmatched. This CDR3 is CATSDGTSGYEQYF. The DNA of the CDR3 is TGTGCCACCAGTGACGGGACTAGCGGCTACGAGCAGTACTTC.

This clonotype was counted ten times or more. This rearrangement joins TRBV6-6 to TRBJ2-5, with 8 bases that match TRBD1. From germline, CDR1 is MNHNY and CDR2 SVGAGI (reference sequence). CDR3 length: 15 residues. V lost 7 bases and J lost 4; bases outside the gene matches: 11. This CDR3 reads CASNPLDRGRETQYF. The DNA for the CDR3 is TGTGCCAGCAACCCACTTGACAGGGGAAGAGAGACCCAGTACTTC.

V is TRBV7-6 and J is TRBJ2-2, with D perhaps assigned TRBD1 or TRBD2 (5 bases each). V lost 5 bases, J lost 1 base, and 17 bases lay in between. The CDR3 has 17 amino acids. Looked up from germline, CDR1 is SGHVS and CDR2 is FNYEAQ. CDR3 DNA: TGTGCCAGCAGCCGGGGTGAAGGGGTACGGAACACCGGGGAGCTGTTTTTT. Translating gives CASSRGEGVRNTGELFF. The variable domain in full, completed from reference TRBV7-6 and TRBJ2-2, reads GAGVSQSPRYKVTKRGQDVALRCDPISGHVSLYWYRQALGQGPEFLTYFNYEAQQDKSGLPNDRFSAERPEGSISTLTIQRTEQRDSAMYRCASSRGEGVRNTGELFFGEGSRLTVL.

J is TRBJ2-2 and V is TRBV20-1; 7 bases fit TRBD2. The CDR3 is made up of 14 amino acids. V was clipped by 6 bases and J by 4 bases; unmatched bases: 8. CDR1 and CDR2 from the germline V gene are DFQATT and SNEGSKA (reference sequence). CDR3 in amino acids: CSASPREGTGELFF. In nucleotides, the CDR3 is TGCAGTGCCTCCCCCAGGGAGGGCACCGGGGAGCTGTTTTTT.